These 28 T cell receptor beta chains were sequenced from one sample in a study of cytomegalovirus exposure and HLA in healthy donors. The PCR made use of 60 Vbeta and 13 Jbeta primers. Method: immunoSEQ multiplex PCR; TCRdb's copy keeps in-frame clones and lacks some. The sample's table shows around 36,000 clones. The sample comprised PBMCs. The source of these receptors is a woman in her twenties or thirties in good health and CMV-seropositive.

The chain is built from TRBV29-1 and TRBJ1-4, with a possible D match to TRBD1 (5 bases). This CDR3 is built from 13 residues. Trimming removed 6 bases from V and 12 bases from J, with 20 bases in between. Germline-derived CDR1 and CDR2 are SQVTM and ANQGSEA. The CDR3 loop reads CSVEDDAPGELFF. DNA of the CDR3: TGCAGCGTGGAGGACGACGCTCCGGGGGAACTGTTTTTT.

The rearrangement joins TRBV18 to TRBJ2-1; possible D gene TRBD1, 7 bases. The CDR3 runs to 15 residues. The V gene lost 3 bases and the J gene lost 4 bases, with 13 bases spanning the gap. CDR1 is KGHSH and CDR2 is LQKENI in the germline V gene. CDR3 region: CASSPSQGGYNEQFF. The DNA of the CDR3 is TGTGCCAGCTCACCTAGCCAGGGGGGTTACAATGAGCAGTTCTTC. The variable domain in full, with the rest retrieved from reference TRBV18 and TRBJ2-1, is NAGVMQNPRHLVRRRGQEARLRCSPMKGHSHVYWYRQLPEEGLKFMVYLQKENIIDESGMPKERFSAEFPKEGPSILRIQQVVRGDSAAYFCASSPSQGGYNEQFFGPGTRLTVL.

This sequence joins TRBV25-1 and TRBJ2-7; tentative D call: TRBD1 (6 bases). Looked up from germline, CDR1 is MGHDK and CDR2 is SYGVNS. The CDR3 totals 14 residues. Trimming took 4 bases from V and 2 from J, leaving 12 bases between them. DNA of the CDR3: TGTGCCAGCAGTGGGCGGACAGTCGCCTACGAGCAGTACTTC. It codes for CASSGRTVAYEQYF.

This rearrangement joins TRBV5-1 to TRBJ2-7; TRBD1 matches at 8 bases. The CDR3 is made up of 13 amino acids. Per germline, CDR1 SGHRS and CDR2 YFSETQ. After removal of 4 bases from V and 7 bases from J, the junction contained 7 bases not matched to a gene. In DNA, the CDR3 is TGCGCCAGCAGCCGGCAGGGGGCTGAAGAGCAGTACTTC. Translating gives CASSRQGAEEQYF.

V usage is TRBV5-4 and J usage is TRBJ2-1; 8 bases are a match to TRBD1. The germline CDR1 and CDR2 sequences are SGHNT and YYREEE (reference sequence). Trimming took 4 bases from V and 5 from J; bases not matched to a gene: 2. The CDR3 has 13 residues. The CDR3 DNA reads TGTGCCAGCAGCCTGACAGGGGACAATGAGCAGTTCTTC. It encodes CASSLTGDNEQFF. Looking up the rest from reference TRBV5-4 and TRBJ2-1 gives the full variable domain: ETGVTQSPTHLIKTRGQQVTLRCSSQSGHNTVSWYQQALGQGPQFIFQYYREEENGRGNFPPRFSGLQFPNYSSELNVNALELDDSALYLCASSLTGDNEQFFGPGTRLTVL.

The chain couples TRBV7-9 to TRBJ2-7, with D perhaps TRBD1 (6 bases). CDR3 size: 14 residues. Trimming took 5 bases from V and 1 from J, leaving 12 bases between them. CDR1 and CDR2 (germline): SEHNR, FQNEAQ (reference sequence). The CDR3 sequence is CASSHRTESYEQYF. In DNA, the CDR3 is TGTGCCAGCAGCCACAGGACAGAGTCCTACGAGCAGTACTTC.

The V and J genes are TRBV19 and TRBJ1-1; D gene ambiguous. Germline lookup yields CDR1 LNHDA and CDR2 SQIVND (reference sequence). Trimming pared 1 base from V and 3 bases from J, leaving 12 bases between. This CDR3 is 15 amino acids long. This chain's CDR3 is CASSIAAELDTEAFF. The CDR3 DNA reads as TGTGCCAGTAGTATAGCGGCGGAACTGGACACTGAAGCTTTCTTT.

The chain couples TRBV5-6 to TRBJ2-5; 13 bases fit TRBD2. Germline V gene sequence: CDR1 SGHDT, CDR2 YYEEEE. The CDR3 sequence is 19 residues long. The V and J ends lost 4 bases and 4 bases, in that order; junction bases with no gene match: 16. DNA of the CDR3: TGTGCCAGCAGCCCCGGGACTAGCGGGGTGAGGCTGTTAGGAGAGACCCAGTACTTC. Translating it yields CASSPGTSGVRLLGETQYF.

The chain is built from TRBV18 and TRBJ1-1, with no clear D. Trimming took off 2 bases at V and 10 bases at J, with 11 bases between the two ends. Germline V CDR1 and CDR2: KGHSH, LQKENI. The CDR3 is 12 residues long. The CDR3 is CASSPNAPVAFF. In nucleotides, the CDR3 is TGTGCCAGCTCACCAAACGCGCCTGTAGCTTTCTTT.

V usage is TRBV4-1 and J usage is TRBJ2-3, with TRBD2 identical over 9 bases. V dropped 1 base and J dropped 4; count of bases not matched to a gene: 9. CDR3 length: 17 residues. Germline-derived CDR1 and CDR2 are MGHRA and YSYEKL. The CDR3 nucleotides are TGCGCCAGCAGCCAAGGGAAGTCGCTAGCGGGATCAGATACGCAGTATTTT. Translation: CASSQGKSLAGSDTQYF.

The V and J genes are TRBV15 and TRBJ1-5; D unclear. Germline CDR1 reads LNHNV; CDR2 reads YYDKDF (reference sequence). Trimming removed 0 bases at V and 0 bases at J, with 9 bases between. The CDR3 totals 16 residues. The CDR3 reads CATSREFSDSNQPQHF. Here the CDR3 DNA reads TGTGCCACCAGCAGAGAATTCAGTGATAGCAATCAGCCCCAGCATTTT.

This chain connects TRBV11-2 to TRBJ2-7; possible D gene TRBD1, 6 bases. V lost 3 bases and J lost 7, with 19 bases in between. Germline CDR1 SGHAT, CDR2 FQNNGV. This CDR3 spans 15 amino acids. In DNA, the CDR3 is TGTGCCAGCAGCTTCCCGGGACACCTCAATCAAGAGCAGTACTTC. Its translation is CASSFPGHLNQEQYF.

The gene calls are TRBV29-1 and TRBJ1-2; D possibly corresponds to TRBD1 (6 bases). This CDR3 spans 15 amino acids. The V end lost 0 bases, the J end lost 8 bases, and 19 bases lay between the germline ends. CDR1 is SQVTM and CDR2 is ANQGSEA in the germline V gene. This chain's CDR3 is CSVEDSGLGAGGYTF. The CDR3 bases are TGCAGCGTTGAAGATAGTGGGTTGGGGGCGGGCGGCTACACCTTC.

The chain joins TRBV7-9 to TRBJ1-2; 10 bases fit TRBD1. The V and J ends lost 5 bases and 4 bases, in that order; junction bases with no gene match: 10. Looked up from germline, CDR1 is SEHNR and CDR2 is FQNEAQ (reference sequence). This CDR3 region has 16 residues. Written as DNA, the CDR3 is TGTGCCAGCAGCACCCCCGGGACAGGGGACGCCTATGGCTACACCTTC. Translating gives CASSTPGTGDAYGYTF.

This rearrangement joins TRBV7-8 to TRBJ1-1; 7 bases are shared with TRBD1. V trimming: 5 bases; J trimming: 1 base; junction bases outside the gene matches: 7. Per the germline V gene, CDR1 is SGHVS and CDR2 is FQNEAQ. The CDR3 loop spans 15 amino acids. CDR3 sequence reads: CASSPRQGWNTEAFF. CDR3 bases: TGTGCCAGCAGCCCACGACAGGGTTGGAACACTGAAGCTTTCTTT.

The V and J genes are TRBV5-1 and TRBJ2-1; 10 nucleotides match TRBD1. This CDR3 is built from 14 residues. The V gene's germline CDR1 is SGHRS and CDR2 YFSETQ. The V segment lost 4 bases and the J segment 8 bases; nucleotides outside the gene matches: 6. The CDR3 DNA reads TGCGCCAGCAGCATCGGGACAGGGGTCGATGAGCAGTTCTTC. Its translation: CASSIGTGVDEQFF.

This chain uses TRBV30 with TRBJ1-1; D perhaps matches TRBD1 (5 bases). The V gene's germline CDR1 is GTSNPN and CDR2 SVGIG (reference sequence). This CDR3 contains 15 residues. V was shortened by 3 bases and J by 3 bases, with 17 bases between the two germline ends. The DNA of the CDR3 is TGTGCCTGGAGGGGGGGGGACGAATATGACACTGAAGCTTTCTTT. Amino acids: CAWRGGDEYDTEAFF.

The chain couples TRBV5-1 to TRBJ2-7; 9 bases map to TRBD1. The CDR3 is made up of 13 amino acids. Germline trimming cut 5 bases from V and 3 bases from J; bases unmatched to any gene: 3. The germline V gene has CDR1 SGHRS and CDR2 YFSETQ. CDR3 amino acids: CASSDRGGYEQYF. DNA of the CDR3: TGCGCCAGCAGTGACAGGGGGGGCTACGAGCAGTACTTC.

The V and J genes are TRBV7-9 and TRBJ1-1; no firm D call. Trimming left V 3 bases short and J 2 bases short, with 7 bases between. Germline loops: CDR1 SEHNR, CDR2 FQNEAQ (reference sequence). The CDR3 has 13 residues. For the CDR3, the DNA is TGTGCCAGCAGCTTTGCAGTAAACACTGAAGCTTTCTTT. This gives the protein CASSFAVNTEAFF. Filled out from reference TRBV7-9 and TRBJ1-1, the complete variable domain reads DTGVSQNPRHKITKRGQNVTFRCDPISEHNRLYWYRQTLGQGPEFLTYFQNEAQLEKSRLLSDRFSAERPKGSFSTLEIQRTEQGDSAMYLCASSFAVNTEAFFGQGTRLTVV.

The chain links TRBV5-1 to TRBJ1-1; possibly TRBD1 for D (5 bases). Trimming removed 2 bases at V and 5 bases at J, with 7 bases between. CDR3 length equals 12 residues. The germline V gene has CDR1 SGHRS and CDR2 YFSETQ. CDR3: CASSFGGTEAFF. The CDR3 region has the DNA TGCGCCAGCAGCTTTGGGGGGACTGAAGCTTTCTTT.

V gene TRBV27 combines with J gene TRBJ2-7; 7 nucleotides match TRBD2. The CDR3 consists of 11 residues. V shed 5 bases and J 5 bases; nucleotides not matched to a gene: 0. The germline V gene encodes CDR1 MNHEY and CDR2 SMNVEV (reference sequence). Here the CDR3 DNA reads TGTGCCAGCAGTCGGGGGGACGAGCAGTACTTC. Encoded protein: CASSRGDEQYF.

A remark on this clone: The germline gene is not matched at one end of the junction; a read error may be the cause. The chain joins TRBV29-1 to TRBJ2-2; 9 bases map to TRBD2. The CDR3 runs to 14 residues. CDR1 is SQVTM and CDR2 is ANQGSEA in the germline V gene. CDR3 in DNA: TGCAGCGTTGGAGTAGCGGGGGAACACCGGGGAGCTGTTTTT. It encodes CSVGVAGEHRGAVF.

The chain employs TRBV5-6 and TRBJ1-1, with TRBD1 matching over 10 bases. The V and J ends lost 3 bases and 3 bases, in that order; junction bases with no gene match: 2. This CDR3 is 14 amino acids long. Looked up from germline, CDR1 is SGHDT and CDR2 is YYEEEE. In DNA, the CDR3 is TGTGCCAGCAGCTGGGGACAGGGGTACACTGAAGCTTTCTTT. Its protein is CASSWGQGYTEAFF.

The rearrangement joins TRBV2 to TRBJ1-5; 7 bases are shared with TRBD1. V shed 6 bases, J shed 3 bases, and the junction held 5 bases outside the gene matches. The CDR3 loop spans 14 amino acids. Looked up from germline, CDR1 is SNHLY and CDR2 is FYNNEI. CDR3 amino acids: CASSTDRANQPQHF. The CDR3 bases are TGTGCCAGCAGCACTGACAGGGCCAATCAGCCCCAGCATTTT.

The chain recombines TRBV13 with TRBJ1-6; 8 bases align to TRBD1. The germline V gene encodes CDR1 PRHDT and CDR2 FYEKMQ (reference sequence). CDR3 length equals 15 residues. The J segment lost 9 bases and the V segment lost 0 bases, leaving 4 bases of the junction unmatched. The CDR3 DNA is TGTGCCAGCAGCTTAGGTTTCAGGGGGCCTTCACCCCTCCACTTT. It encodes CASSLGFRGPSPLHF.

The gene calls are TRBV2 and TRBJ2-5, with TRBD1 identical over 7 bases. The CDR3 has 11 residues. After removal of 10 bases from V and 3 bases from J, the junction contained 2 bases not matched to a gene. Germline V CDR1 and CDR2: SNHLY, FYNNEI. The CDR3 reads CATGTEETQYF. DNA for the CDR3: TGTGCCACAGGGACAGAAGAGACCCAGTACTTC. Full variable domain (rest looked up from reference TRBV2 and TRBJ2-5): EPEVTQTPSHQVTQMGQEVILRCVPISNHLYFYWYRQILGQKVEFLVSFYNNEISEKSEIFDDQFSVERPDGSNFTLKIRSTKLEDSAMYFCATGTEETQYFGPGTRLLVL.

This rearrangement joins TRBV29-1 to TRBJ1-1, with D possibly TRBD1 on 6 matching bases. Germline-derived CDR1 and CDR2 are SQVTM and ANQGSEA. Trimming removed 7 bases at V and 4 bases at J, with 22 bases between. This CDR3 has 15 residues. CDR3 protein: CSAPDRQKQATEAFF. The CDR3 region has the DNA TGCAGCGCCCCGGACAGACAAAAGCAGGCCACTGAAGCTTTCTTT.

This sequence joins TRBV9 and TRBJ1-5, with D possibly being TRBD1 (6 bases). The CDR3 is 17 residues long. Deletions cut 0 bases from V and 3 bases from J, with 16 bases between. CDR1 and CDR2 (germline): SGDLS, YYNGEE. The CDR3 nucleotides are TGTGCCAGCAGCGTAGACGATACAGGGTATAACAATCAGCCCCAGCATTTT. Translation gives CASSVDDTGYNNQPQHF.